The 24 T cell receptor beta chains below come from one sample, sequenced in a study of technical replicates of blood from a handful of donors. Using immunoSEQ multiplex PCR, the repertoire was profiled, and TCRdb retains in-frame clones only, with some absent. The sample has around 100,000 clones; approximately 95% are singletons. The sequenced sample consisted of T cells isolated from PBMCs. The receptor set was obtained from a human donor in good health.

J is TRBJ1-5 and V is TRBV4-1; a weak D match, TRBD1 (5 bases). CDR3 length equals 13 residues. In germline, CDR1 is MGHRA, CDR2 YSYEKL. V was shortened by 1 base and J by 6 bases, with 7 bases between the two germline ends. CDR3 amino acids: CASSQGGVQPQHF. The CDR3 nucleotides read TGCGCCAGCAGCCAAGGGGGGGTTCAGCCCCAGCATTTT.

The chain couples TRBV5-6 to TRBJ2-5; D remains ambiguous. The germline V and J ends were trimmed by 2 bases and 5 bases, with 4 bases remaining between them. This CDR3 spans 11 amino acids. Germline values: CDR1 SGHDT, CDR2 YYEEEE. CDR3 sequence (DNA): TGTGCCAGCAGCTTACTGGAGACCCAGTACTTC. Translation: CASSLLETQYF.

V and J are TRBV15 and TRBJ2-1; 8 bases are shared with TRBD2. The germline gives CDR1 LNHNV, CDR2 YYDKDF (reference sequence). V was pared by 3 bases and J by 3 bases, with 4 bases of the junction left unmatched. The CDR3 contains 15 residues. The CDR3 loop is CATSRVAGIYNEQFF. CDR3 DNA sequence: TGTGCCACCAGCAGGGTAGCGGGAATCTACAATGAGCAGTTCTTC.

The chain combines TRBV5-1 with TRBJ1-2, with D unresolved. There are 11 residues in the CDR3. Germline CDR1 and CDR2: SGHRS and YFSETQ. V shed 3 bases and J shed 2 bases, with 2 bases lying between them. This CDR3 reads CASSSNYGYTF. Here the CDR3 DNA reads TGCGCCAGCAGCTCAAACTATGGCTACACCTTC. The variable domain in full, completed from reference TRBV5-1 and TRBJ1-2, reads KAGVTQTPRYLIKTRGQQVTLSCSPISGHRSVSWYQQTPGQGLQFLFEYFSETQRNKGNFPGRFSGRQFSNSRSEMNVSTLELGDSALYLCASSSNYGYTFGSGTRLTVV.

Regarding this clone: The sample holds other DNA sequences that translate to the same CDR3. The chain employs TRBV5-4 and TRBJ2-1, with 8 bases fitting TRBD2. The CDR3 length is 15 residues. Trimming removed 4 bases from V and 0 bases from J; junction bases left unmatched: 3. Germline V gene data show CDR1 as SGHNT and CDR2 as YYREEE (reference sequence). CDR3 DNA: TGTGCCAGCAGCCCGAGCGGGAGCTCCTACAATGAGCAGTTCTTC. Amino acid sequence: CASSPSGSSYNEQFF. Drawing the rest from reference TRBV5-4 and TRBJ2-1, the complete variable domain is ETGVTQSPTHLIKTRGQQVTLRCSSQSGHNTVSWYQQALGQGPQFIFQYYREEENGRGNFPPRFSGLQFPNYSSELNVNALELDDSALYLCASSPSGSSYNEQFFGPGTRLTVL.

The chain links TRBV7-3 to TRBJ2-2, with D maybe TRBD1 (6 bases). This CDR3 spans 14 amino acids. The V gene's germline CDR1 is SGHTA and CDR2 FQGTGA. V lost 5 bases, J lost 1 base, and 8 bases lay in between. As DNA, the CDR3 is TGTGCCAGCAGCCGGGGACAGAACACCGGGGAGCTGTTTTTT. As protein: CASSRGQNTGELFF.

The genes are TRBV6-5 and TRBJ2-1; a weak D match, TRBD2 (5 bases). V was trimmed by 6 bases and J by 6 bases, leaving 18 bases between them. This CDR3 has 15 amino acids. The germline CDR1 and CDR2 sequences are MNHEY and SVGAGI. The CDR3 sequence is CASSLRPLGSNEQFF. The DNA for the CDR3 is TGTGCCAGCAGCCTGAGACCACTAGGATCCAATGAGCAGTTCTTC.

This sequence joins TRBV9 and TRBJ1-1; D not certain. This CDR3 is built from 15 residues. Per the germline V gene, CDR1 is SGDLS and CDR2 is YYNGEE. Trimming removed 3 bases from V and 4 bases from J, with 16 bases in between. The CDR3 sequence is CASSAEPGLGTEAFF. Here the CDR3 DNA reads TGTGCCAGCAGCGCCGAGCCAGGTCTTGGCACTGAAGCTTTCTTT.

The chain couples TRBV4-1 to TRBJ1-4, with D possibly matching TRBD1 (5 bases). The CDR3 is 15 residues long. Deletions cut 5 bases from V and 4 bases from J, with 14 bases between. Germline V gives CDR1 MGHRA, CDR2 YSYEKL. CDR3 bases: TGCGCCAGCAGCGGAGGGGTTTTAGGTAATGAAAAACTGTTTTTT. Translated, it gives CASSGGVLGNEKLFF.

This chain connects TRBV27 to TRBJ2-1, with D possibly TRBD1 on 6 matching bases. Germline V gene sequence: CDR1 MNHEY, CDR2 SMNVEV (reference sequence). The length of the CDR3 is 14 residues. Deletions cut 2 bases from V and 3 bases from J, with 8 bases between. The CDR3 region has the DNA TGTGCCAGCAGTTTACAGGGGTTCTACAATGAGCAGTTCTTC. It is translated as CASSLQGFYNEQFF.

The chain recombines TRBV18 with TRBJ1-1; TRBD1 aligns across 7 bases. Per the germline V gene, CDR1 is KGHSH and CDR2 is LQKENI. Trimming removed 7 bases from V and 0 bases from J; junction bases left unmatched: 5. This CDR3 spans 14 amino acids. The CDR3 sequence is CASLGQDLNTEAFF. The CDR3 DNA is TGTGCCAGCTTAGGACAGGACTTGAACACTGAAGCTTTCTTT.

The genes are TRBV7-2 and TRBJ2-3; 7 nucleotides match TRBD2. This CDR3 has 16 residues. The trim removed 1 base at V and 3 bases at J, leaving 7 bases unmatched. Per the germline V gene, CDR1 is SGHTA and CDR2 is FQGNSA. As DNA, the CDR3 is TGTGCCAGCAGCTTAGGCGGGAGTACGAGAACAGATACGCAGTATTTT. As protein: CASSLGGSTRTDTQYF.

J is TRBJ1-1 and V is TRBV6-1; D gene unclear. Germline values: CDR1 MNHNS, CDR2 SASEGT. The CDR3 is 13 amino acids. V was clipped by 7 bases and J by 6 bases, with 15 bases between them. CDR3 residues: CASTRTVNAEAFF. As DNA, the CDR3 is TGTGCCAGCACCCGGACTGTCAATGCTGAAGCTTTCTTT.

The gene calls are TRBV29-1 and TRBJ1-1, with D unresolved. The CDR3 covers 13 residues. V was pared by 4 bases and J by 5 bases, with 14 bases between. The germline CDR1 and CDR2 sequences are SQVTM and ANQGSEA. The CDR3 DNA reads as TGCAGCGTTGGGGTGACAAGTGGGACTGAAGCTTTCTTT. Amino acids: CSVGVTSGTEAFF. Supplemented by reference TRBV29-1 and TRBJ1-1, the full variable domain reads SAVISQKPSRDICQRGTSLTIQCQVDSQVTMMFWYRQQPGQSLTLIATANQGSEATYESGFVIDKFPISRPNLTFSTLTVSNMSPEDSSIYLCSVGVTSGTEAFFGQGTRLTVV.

This chain connects TRBV7-2 to TRBJ1-5; 8 positions agree with TRBD1. The CDR3 runs 13 residues. Germline CDR1 reads SGHTA; CDR2 reads FQGNSA. Losses at the gene ends were 5 bases for V and 5 bases for J; bases not matched to a gene: 2. CDR3 protein: CASSTTGDQPQHF. The CDR3 DNA reads as TGTGCCAGCAGCACGACAGGGGATCAGCCCCAGCATTTT.

V is TRBV6-5 and J is TRBJ2-3; TRBD2 might be the D (5 bases). CDR1 and CDR2 from the germline V gene are MNHEY and SVGAGI. V gave up 0 bases and J gave up 2 bases, with 12 bases separating them. This CDR3 contains 16 residues. Written as DNA, the CDR3 is TGTGCCAGCAGTTACTCGTCAGCGGTTACCACAGATACGCAGTATTTT. Its protein product is CASSYSSAVTTDTQYF.

CDR3 DNA sequence: TGTGCCAGCAGCTTAGCAGGGGGCTCGAATGAAAAACTGTTTTTT. Protein product: CASSLAGGSNEKLFF. The chain combines TRBV7-2 with TRBJ1-4; 7 nucleotides align to TRBD1. The trim removed 0 bases at V and 5 bases at J, leaving 3 bases unmatched. The CDR3 has 15 amino acids. Per germline, CDR1 SGHTA and CDR2 FQGNSA.

The chain is built from TRBV7-3 and TRBJ2-7; D is perhaps TRBD1 (6 bases). CDR1 is SGHTA and CDR2 is FQGTGA in the germline V gene. The V and J ends lost 2 bases and 7 bases respectively, with 21 bases between them. This CDR3 is built from 16 residues. CDR3 DNA: TGTGCCAGCAGCTTATCGGTATCCAGGGGTAGAGAGGAGCAGTACTTC. This translates into CASSLSVSRGREEQYF.

This clone was seen once. The chain carries TRBV7-2 and TRBJ2-1; 11 bases agree with TRBD1. In germline, CDR1 is SGHTA, CDR2 FQGNSA. CDR3 length: 15 residues. The V segment lost 5 bases and the J segment 6 bases; nucleotides outside the gene matches: 6. CDR3 sequence (DNA): TGTGCCAGCAGCCTAGGACAGGGGGCGATCAATGAGCAGTTCTTC. As protein: CASSLGQGAINEQFF.

V is TRBV6-6 and J is TRBJ2-1; TRBD2 matches 12 bases. CDR1 and CDR2 (germline): MNHNY, SVGAGI (reference sequence). J lost 8 bases, V lost 3 bases, and 5 bases had no gene match. This CDR3 spans 15 amino acids. DNA for the CDR3: TGTGCCAGCAGTTATCGACTAGCGGGAGTTGATGAGCAGTTCTTC. This codes for CASSYRLAGVDEQFF.

The rearrangement uses TRBV27 and TRBJ2-1, with 12 bases that match TRBD2. Germline CDR1 reads MNHEY; CDR2 reads SMNVEV (reference sequence). This CDR3 is 17 amino acids long. V shed 6 bases and J 7 bases; nucleotides not matched to a gene: 13. The CDR3 protein is CASRLLAGGPKGNEQFF. CDR3 sequence (DNA): TGTGCCAGCAGGCTGCTAGCGGGAGGGCCAAAGGGGAATGAGCAGTTCTTC.

The genes are TRBV6-4 and TRBJ1-5; tentative D call: TRBD1 (5 bases). Trimming stripped 2 bases from V and 3 bases from J, with 8 bases between. The CDR3 runs 14 residues. Looked up from germline, CDR1 is MRHNA and CDR2 is SNTAGT. The CDR3 reads CASSDRGTNQPQHF. CDR3 bases: TGTGCCAGCAGTGACCGCGGGACCAATCAGCCCCAGCATTTT.

This clone has only one observation. The chain couples TRBV4-1 to TRBJ2-5; D may be TRBD1 (5 bases). The germline V and J ends were trimmed by 0 bases and 8 bases, with 22 bases remaining between them. The CDR3 spans 17 residues. Germline V gene sequence: CDR1 MGHRA, CDR2 YSYEKL. For the CDR3, the DNA is TGCGCCAGCAGCCAAGATCCCCCCGACAGTTATGGGAAAACCCAGTACTTC. Translation: CASSQDPPDSYGKTQYF.

This sequence joins TRBV28 and TRBJ2-1; D ambiguous. V dropped 2 bases and J dropped 9 bases, with 14 bases sitting between them. CDR1 is MDHEN and CDR2 is SYDVKM in the germline V gene. CDR3 length: 14 amino acids. CDR3 sequence: CASSLVSEMIEQFF. In DNA, the CDR3 is TGTGCCAGCAGTTTAGTGAGCGAGATGATTGAGCAGTTCTTC.